The 21 T cell receptor beta chains given below trace back to one sample, sequenced in a study of regulatory T cells in long-lasting Graves disease listed by TCRdb under 2021. Library prep was done by multiplex PCR. Sequencing relied on an Illumina HiSeq 4000. To build TCR beta libraries, CDR3 regions were amplified by Arm-PCR using iRepertoire HTBI primers. TCRdb passed the public sequencing reads through fastp at Q25 and MiXCR, retaining productive beta sequences. Merged by CDR3 protein, the rows form single entries marked with the most common genes and DNA. The table for this sample lists 700,000 or so distinct CDR3 sequences; about 30% of them were counted only once. About two fifths of the sample is in the top ten clones. Reading the label with the study, this specimen's time point is: persistent/refractory GD, antithyroid drugs over 5 years with positive TRAb. For both TCR sequencing and RNA sequencing, RNA was extracted from PBMCs in TRIzol.

This specimen consisted of peripheral blood mononuclear cells (PBMCs), obtained when the disease was refractory, from a patient treated with antithyroid drugs. These receptors were taken from a female donor with Graves disease.

This chain connects TRBV28 to TRBJ2-2, with D perhaps matching TRBD2 (6 bases). V was pared by 6 bases and J by 4 bases, with 18 bases between. Per the germline V gene, CDR1 is MDHEN and CDR2 is SYDVKM. CDR3 size: 16 residues. The CDR3, as DNA: TGTGCCAGCAGCTATTCCGGCGGGAAGGGCACCGGGGAGCTGTTTTTT. The encoded protein is CASSYSGGKGTGELFF.

This chain joins TRBV20-1 and TRBJ2-5, with D perhaps being TRBD1 or TRBD2 (5 bases each). Looked up from germline, CDR1 is DFQATT and CDR2 is SNEGSKA (reference sequence). Trimming removed 0 bases from V and 7 bases from J, with 15 bases in between. CDR3 length equals 14 residues. The CDR3 DNA follows: TGCAGTGCTAGAGAATCGGGACCCCCGGGGACCCAGTACTTC. Translation: CSARESGPPGTQYF.

Details on this clonotype: A junction end diverges from the germline sequence, so it may reflect a read error. The chain uses TRBV27 and TRBJ2-7; 11 bases are a match to TRBD2. The length of the CDR3 is 14 residues. Germline CDR1 MNHEY, CDR2 SMNVEV (reference sequence). The CDR3 DNA follows: TGCGCCAGCAGTTTACTGGGACTAGCGGACGAGCAGTACTTC. This encodes CASSLLGLADEQYF.

This clonotype was seen only once. This may come from a read error, since a much larger clone is one base off. The chain carries TRBV7-3 and TRBJ1-2; the D gene is possibly TRBD1 (6 bases). Germline lookup yields CDR1 SGHTA and CDR2 FQGTGA. The length of the CDR3 is 13 residues. As DNA, the CDR3 is TGTGCCAGCAGCCACGGGGACAACTGTGGCTACACCTTC. Amino acid sequence: CASSHGDNCGYTF.

The chain joins TRBV29-1 to TRBJ1-1; no definite D call. CDR1 and CDR2 (germline): SQVTM, ANQGSEA. The CDR3 is 12 amino acids. The germline V and J ends were trimmed by 1 base and 9 bases, with 12 bases remaining between them. The CDR3 here is CSVEGGVKKAFF. In DNA, the CDR3 is TGCAGCGTTGAAGGCGGAGTGAAGAAAGCTTTCTTT.

This clonotype was recorded a few times. V and J are TRBV6-1 and TRBJ1-4; no clear D gene. Germline CDR1 MNHNS, CDR2 SASEGT. The CDR3 extends over 15 amino acids. Trimming pared 6 bases from V and 4 bases from J, leaving 15 bases between. The CDR3 reads CASSNPRAGNEKLFF. CDR3 in DNA: TGTGCCAGCAGCAACCCTAGGGCGGGTAATGAAAAACTGTTTTTT.

This chain connects TRBV5-1 to TRBJ2-7; 7 nucleotides line up with TRBD2. The trim removed 2 bases at V and 1 base at J, leaving 18 bases unmatched. The CDR3 extends over 19 amino acids. CDR1 SGHRS and CDR2 YFSETQ come from the germline V gene. CDR3 in amino acids: CASSFMPIKIAGESYEQYF. The CDR3 region has the DNA TGCGCCAGCAGCTTCATGCCTATCAAAATAGCGGGTGAATCCTACGAGCAGTACTTC.

This rearrangement joins TRBV28 to TRBJ2-3; TRBD2 agrees at 10 bases. The CDR3 is made up of 16 amino acids. Germline-derived CDR1 and CDR2 are MDHEN and SYDVKM. J lost 1 base, V lost 3 bases, and 4 bases had no gene match. This CDR3 reads CASSFGLAERTDTQYF. DNA of the CDR3: TGTGCCAGCAGTTTTGGACTAGCGGAACGCACAGATACGCAGTATTTT.

CDR3 in amino acids: CASSLGDRVNTEAFF. Written as DNA, the CDR3 is TGTGCCAGCAGCTTGGGGGACAGGGTGAACACTGAAGCTTTCTTT. The chain carries TRBV5-8 and TRBJ1-1, with TRBD1 matching over 9 bases. This CDR3 contains 15 residues. The V segment lost 0 bases and the J segment 0 bases; nucleotides outside the gene matches: 0. Looked up from germline, CDR1 is SGHTS and CDR2 is YDEGEE.

CDR3 protein: CASSEWGLGTDTQYF. As DNA, the CDR3 is TGCGCCAGCAGTGAGTGGGGATTGGGTACAGATACGCAGTATTTT. The genes are TRBV10-2 and TRBJ2-3; no firm D call. The germline V gene has CDR1 WSHSY and CDR2 SAAADI. Deletions cut 1 base from V and 3 bases from J, with 11 bases between. The CDR3 has 15 residues.

The chain couples TRBV20-1 to TRBJ1-2, with TRBD1 identical over 7 bases. CDR1 and CDR2 from the germline V gene are DFQATT and SNEGSKA (reference sequence). The CDR3 is 13 amino acids. J lost 4 bases, V lost 3 bases, and 5 bases had no gene match. The CDR3: CSASRTGSYGYTF. The CDR3 coding sequence is TGCAGTGCTAGTAGGACAGGCTCCTATGGCTACACCTTC.

V gene TRBV13 combines with J gene TRBJ1-1; D call uncertain. This CDR3 comprises 15 residues. Trimming removed 5 bases from V and 0 bases from J, with 13 bases in between. The germline CDR1 and CDR2 sequences are PRHDT and FYEKMQ (reference sequence). The DNA of the CDR3 is TGTGCCAGCAGCAACCTCGAAAGCCTGAACACTGAAGCTTTCTTT. Encoded protein: CASSNLESLNTEAFF.

This clonotype occurred many times. J is TRBJ1-1 and V is TRBV28, with D possibly TRBD1 on 5 matching bases. Trimming pared 6 bases from V and 0 bases from J, leaving 11 bases between. CDR1 is MDHEN, CDR2 SYDVKM, per germline. This CDR3 spans 14 amino acids. CDR3: CASRTGGLNTEAFF. The CDR3, as DNA: TGTGCCAGCAGAACGGGGGGGTTGAACACTGAAGCTTTCTTT.

Ten or more counts support this clonotype. V is TRBV12-3 or TRBV12-4 and J is TRBJ1-4; the D gene is possibly TRBD1 (5 bases). The CDR3 consists of 11 residues. V lost 3 bases and J 10 bases, leaving 6 bases between the germline ends. The CDR3 nucleotides are TGTGCCAGCAGTTTCGGGGGAAAACTGTTTTTT. It translates to CASSFGGKLFF.

V usage is TRBV20-1 and J usage is TRBJ1-2; D uncertain. The CDR3 loop spans 15 amino acids. The germline V gene encodes CDR1 DFQATT and CDR2 SNEGSKA (reference sequence). The V and J ends lost 1 base and 3 bases respectively, with 15 bases between them. CDR3 residues: CSARVEAPAHYGYTF. The CDR3 region has the DNA TGCAGTGCTAGAGTGGAAGCCCCAGCGCACTATGGCTACACCTTC.

The chain combines TRBV5-1 with TRBJ2-2; a possible D gene is TRBD2 (6 bases). CDR1 is SGHRS, CDR2 YFSETQ, per germline. V gave up 2 bases and J gave up 1 base, with 9 bases separating them. There are 15 residues in the CDR3. The CDR3 region is CASSFSGVNTGELFF. The DNA of the CDR3 is TGCGCCAGCAGCTTTAGCGGAGTGAACACCGGGGAGCTGTTTTTT.

The gene calls are TRBV29-1 and TRBJ1-2; 7 bases map to TRBD1. Trimming took 0 bases from V and 4 from J; bases not matched to a gene: 8. The CDR3 length is 15 residues. Germline lookup yields CDR1 SQVTM and CDR2 ANQGSEA. CDR3 sequence reads: CSVEERQGPLYGYTF. In DNA, the CDR3 is TGCAGCGTTGAAGAGAGACAGGGCCCACTCTATGGCTACACCTTC.

As concerns this clonotype: The conserved final phenylalanine or tryptophan is absent from the CDR3, which likely points to a read error. The chain has TRBV20-1 and TRBJ2-7, with D maybe TRBD1 (5 bases). Germline-derived CDR1 and CDR2 are DFQATT and SNEGSKA (reference sequence). Trimming removed 0 bases at V and 7 bases at J, with 22 bases between. The length of the CDR3 is 16 residues. CDR3 DNA sequence: TGCAGTGCTAGAGACCCGATCAACTTAGGGGTTGGGGAGCAGTACTCC. This codes for CSARDPINLGVGEQYS.

This clonotype appeared a few times. The chain employs TRBV3-1 and TRBJ2-7; weak D call: TRBD2 (6 bases). Trimming pared 10 bases from V and 4 bases from J, leaving 20 bases between. CDR3 length equals 14 residues. The germline V gene has CDR1 LGHDT and CDR2 YNNKEL (reference sequence). CDR3 amino acids: CATRASGSGYEQYF. As DNA, the CDR3 is TGTGCCACCCGCGCTTCCGGGAGTGGGTACGAGCAGTACTTC.

This clonotype turned up a few times. V is TRBV6-2 or TRBV6-3 and J is TRBJ1-1, with D maybe TRBD1 (5 bases). The V gene's germline CDR1 is MNHEY and CDR2 SVGEGT. Trimming stripped 5 bases from V and 9 bases from J, with 16 bases between. The CDR3 is made up of 13 amino acids. The CDR3 coding sequence is TGTGCCAGCAGTGTAACAGGTTATGCTAAAGCTTTCTTT. It is translated as CASSVTGYAKAFF.

The chain couples TRBV11-2 to TRBJ1-6; D remains unclear. The CDR3 is 16 residues long. Between the trimmed V and J ends, which lost 1 base and 7 bases, there was a span of 14 bases. Germline V gives CDR1 SGHAT, CDR2 FQNNGV. This CDR3 is CASSLGIGVSNSPLHF. CDR3 nucleotide sequence: TGTGCCAGCAGCTTAGGTATCGGCGTATCGAATTCACCCCTCCACTTT.